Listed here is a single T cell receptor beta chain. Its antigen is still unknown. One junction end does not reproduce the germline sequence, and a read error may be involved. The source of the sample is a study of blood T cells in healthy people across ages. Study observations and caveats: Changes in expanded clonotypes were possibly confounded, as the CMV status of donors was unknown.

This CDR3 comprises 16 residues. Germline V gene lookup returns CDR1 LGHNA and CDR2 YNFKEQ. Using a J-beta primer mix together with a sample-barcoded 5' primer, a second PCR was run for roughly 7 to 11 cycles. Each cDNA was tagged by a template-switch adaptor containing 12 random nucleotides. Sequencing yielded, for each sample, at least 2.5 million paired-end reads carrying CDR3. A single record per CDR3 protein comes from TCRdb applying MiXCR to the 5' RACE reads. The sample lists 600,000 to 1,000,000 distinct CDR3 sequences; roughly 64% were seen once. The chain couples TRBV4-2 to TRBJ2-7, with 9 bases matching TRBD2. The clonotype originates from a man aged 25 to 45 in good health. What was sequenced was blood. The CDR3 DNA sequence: TGTGTCAGCAGCCAAGAGGCTAGCGGGATTGCCTACGAGCAGTACTTC. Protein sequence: CVSSQEASGIAYEQYF.